The following is a T cell receptor beta chain sequence with its context. The antigen remains undetermined. The record originates from a study of T cell repertoires in cytomegalovirus infection. This CDR3 is 17 amino acids long. Germline CDR1 reads MGHRA; CDR2 reads YSYEKL. V lost 1 base and J 0 bases, leaving 15 bases between the germline ends. One entry per CDR3 protein results from TCRdb running MiXCR on the reads. This sample has about 310,000 distinct CDR3 sequences; around 25% occur once, and the top ten carry roughly 15%. The receptor's source is a human donor in good health (CMV status not recorded). Some clones in this sample may be carry-over from other donors' samples. This specimen consisted of cultured PBMCs, obtained from culture after CMV antigen stimulation. The chain employs TRBV4-1 and TRBJ1-2, with D unclear. The CDR3 sequence: CASSQGPLQSPNYGYTF. The CDR3 DNA reads as TGCGCCAGCAGCCAAGGCCCCCTACAGAGCCCTAACTATGGCTACACCTTC.